The rows below give T cell receptor beta chains drawn from one sample of a study of blood T cell repertoires in COVID-19. Measured with immunoSEQ multiplex PCR; TCRdb has only the in-frame clones, and not every one. The sample includes about 260,000 clones, 80% to 90% seen only once; the top ten take around 1.5%. The sample consisted of peripheral blood. The receptors were sampled from a woman in her thirties or forties who had recovered from COVID-19. CDR3s include the opening cysteine and the closing phenylalanine or tryptophan. A D gene is named only where the DNA matches it firmly. Size is stated for part of the rows, as once, few or many counts, or as a class when the clone is expanded.

TRBJ1-1	15	.	TRBV7-9	.	CASSLAQGLNTEAFF	TGTGCCAGCAGCTTAGCGCAGGGGTTAAACACTGAAGCTTTCTTT
TRBJ2-7	12	.	TRBV12-3/TRBV12-4	TRBD1	CASSGTGREQYF	TGTGCCAGCAGCGGGACAGGGCGCGAGCAGTACTTC
TRBJ1-1	13	.	TRBV5-5	.	CASSSGQHTEAFF	TGTGCCAGCAGTTCTGGACAGCACACTGAAGCTTTCTTT
TRBJ2-7	15	.	TRBV7-2	.	CASSLVRTVNYEQYF	TGTGCCAGCAGCTTAGTTCGGACAGTCAATTACGAGCAGTACTTC
TRBJ2-3	14	.	TRBV5-5	TRBD2	CASTQTSVTDTQYF	TGTGCCAGCACCCAAACTAGCGTTACAGATACGCAGTATTTT
TRBJ1-2	13	.	TRBV6-5	.	CASSPREDYGYTF	TGTGCCAGCAGCCCCAGGGAAGACTATGGCTACACCTTC
TRBJ2-7	14	.	TRBV5-4	.	CASSPQTESYEQYF	TGTGCCAGCAGCCCCCAGACAGAATCCTACGAGCAGTACTTC
TRBJ1-5	16	.	TRBV4-3	.	CASSQERATSNQPQHF	TGCGCCAGCAGCCAAGAGAGGGCAACTAGCAATCAGCCCCAGCATTTT
TRBJ1-2	12	.	TRBV10-3	.	CAISEAGERYTF	TGTGCCATCAGTGAAGCAGGCGAACGCTACACCTTC
TRBJ1-1	14	few	TRBV27	.	CASSLSGGPTEAFF	TGTGCCAGCAGTTTATCCGGGGGGCCCACTGAAGCTTTCTTT
TRBJ1-2	14	.	TRBV2	.	CASSEMRSVDGYTF	TGTGCCAGCAGTGAAATGAGGTCTGTTGATGGCTACACCTTC
TRBJ2-1	15	.	TRBV6-2/TRBV6-3	TRBD1	CASSYVGQGSNEQFF	TGTGCCAGCAGTTACGTAGGACAGGGGTCCAATGAGCAGTTCTTC
TRBJ2-1	16	.	TRBV19	TRBD2	CASSMPRLAGSNEQFF	TGTGCCAGTAGTATGCCCCGACTAGCGGGGTCCAATGAGCAGTTCTTC
TRBJ1-3	16	.	TRBV11-2	.	CASSLTLGSSGNTIYF	TGTGCCAGCAGCTTAACCCTGGGGAGCTCTGGAAACACCATATATTTT
TRBJ1-2	12	.	TRBV6-6	TRBD1	CASSWDRGGYTF	TGTGCCAGCAGTTGGGACAGGGGGGGCTACACCTTC
TRBJ1-2	16	.	TRBV29-1	TRBD1	CSVGGTGAQTNYGYTF	TGCAGCGTTGGGGGGACAGGGGCCCAGACTAACTATGGCTACACCTTC
TRBJ2-1	15	few	TRBV7-9	.	CASSHTRGTYNEQFF	TGTGCCAGCAGCCACACCCGGGGGACCTACAATGAGCAGTTCTTC
TRBJ2-7	13	.	TRBV18	.	CASSLAVTYEQYF	TGTGCCAGCTCACTGGCGGTCACCTACGAGCAGTACTTC
TRBJ2-2	17	few	TRBV5-4	TRBD2	CASSLPGTSGGTGELFF	TGTGCCAGCAGCTTGCCCGGGACTAGCGGGGGCACCGGGGAGCTGTTTTTT
TRBJ2-2	15	.	TRBV6-5	.	CASSYASGHTGELFF	TGTGCCAGCAGTTACGCAAGCGGGCACACCGGGGAGCTGTTTTTT
TRBJ2-7	14	.	TRBV19	.	CASSPSAGSNEQYF	TGTGCCAGTAGCCCCTCGGCAGGGTCGAACGAGCAGTACTTC
TRBJ2-1	16	.	TRBV18	TRBD1	CASSHFGTGSYNEQFF	TGTGCCAGCTCCCACTTCGGGACAGGGTCCTACAATGAGCAGTTCTTC
TRBJ1-4	15	.	TRBV3-1/TRBV3-2	.	CASSHPRGGGEKLFF	TGTGCCAGCAGCCACCCTCGGGGAGGTGGGGAAAAACTGTTTTTT
TRBJ1-1	14	few	TRBV6-5	TRBD1	CASRPGQPGTEAFF	TGTGCCAGCAGACCGGGACAGCCGGGGACTGAAGCTTTCTTT
TRBJ2-7	14	.	TRBV2	.	CASSDQGRFYEQYF	TGTGCCAGCAGTGACCAGGGTAGATTCTACGAGCAGTACTTC
TRBJ1-3	16	.	TRBV13	.	CASSSPLLSSGNTIYF	TGTGCCAGCAGCTCCCCCCTTTTATCCTCTGGAAACACCATATATTTT
TRBJ2-7	11	.	TRBV5-4	.	CASSLAQGNSF	TGTGCCAGCAGCTTGGCGCAGGGGAATAGTTTC
TRBJ1-4	13	.	TRBV2	.	CASTSLENEKLFF	TGTGCCAGCACTTCCCTGGAGAACGAAAAACTGTTTTTT
TRBJ1-1	18	few	TRBV10-3	.	CAIRGPSSVGDTYTEAFF	TGTGCCATCAGAGGCCCTTCATCTGTTGGGGACACTTACACTGAAGCTTTCTTT
TRBJ2-5	13	.	TRBV18	.	CASSGAAQETQYF	TGTGCCAGCTCGGGGGCGGCACAAGAGACCCAGTACTTC
TRBJ2-3	17	.	TRBV5-8	TRBD2	CASSLSARGGAPDTQYF	TGTGCCAGCAGCTTGTCGGCGCGCGGGGGGGCCCCAGATACGCAGTATTTT
TRBJ1-1	12	.	TRBV2	TRBD1	CATATGLTEAFF	TGTGCCACCGCGACAGGGCTCACTGAAGCTTTCTTT
TRBJ2-3	14	.	TRBV7-2	.	CASSLSVRTDTQYF	TGTGCCAGCAGCTTGTCGGTCAGGACAGATACGCAGTATTTT
TRBJ2-3	15	.	TRBV3-1/TRBV3-2	.	CASSVVKGTSRRQYF	TGTGCCAGCAGCGTCGTTAAAGGGACTTCGAGAAGGCAGTATTTT
TRBJ2-3	16	.	TRBV9	TRBD1	CASSYTGTGFKDTQYF	TGTGCCAGCAGCTATACCGGGACAGGGTTTAAGGATACGCAGTATTTT
TRBJ2-5	13	.	TRBV10-1	.	CASSRTFQETQYF	TGCGCCAGCAGCCGGACTTTCCAAGAGACCCAGTACTTC
TRBJ1-6	15	.	TRBV2	TRBD1	CASSGQGFGNSPLHF	TGTGCCAGCAGCGGACAGGGGTTTGGCAATTCACCCCTCCACTTT
TRBJ2-7	13	.	TRBV6-6	.	CASSPTTSYEQYF	TGTGCCAGCAGTCCGACTACTTCCTACGAGCAGTACTTC
TRBJ1-5	20	.	TRBV5-8	.	CASSLVLLGQGGHYHQPQHF	TGTGCCAGCAGCTTGGTCCTCTTGGGGCAGGGAGGCCACTACCATCAGCCCCAGCATTTT
TRBJ1-5	22	.	TRBV21-1	.	CASTHLWPLRVGGKDSNQPQHF	TGTGCCAGCACCCACCTTTGGCCCCTCCGTGTGGGGGGGAAGGATAGCAATCAGCCCCAGCATTTT
TRBJ1-1	12	.	TRBV18	.	CASSPSGEEAFF	TGTGCCAGCTCACCTTCCGGGGAGGAAGCTTTCTTT
TRBJ2-3	16	few	TRBV5-1	TRBD2	CASSLPSGGVTDTQYF	TGCGCCAGCAGCCTCCCTAGCGGGGGGGTCACAGATACGCAGTATTTT
TRBJ1-1	13	.	TRBV5-1	.	CASSPLGGTEAFF	TGCGCCAGCAGCCCACTTGGGGGGACTGAAGCTTTCTTT
TRBJ1-5	16	.	TRBV6-6	.	CASSSPDRHSNQPQHF	TGTGCCAGCAGTTCCCCCGACAGGCATAGCAATCAGCCCCAGCATTTT
TRBJ1-4	13	.	TRBV7-9	TRBD1	CASSARDREKLFF	TGTGCCAGCAGCGCCCGGGACAGGGAAAAACTGTTTTTT
TRBJ2-5	15	.	TRBV9	TRBD1	CASSVQGAIGETQYF	TGTGCCAGCAGCGTACAGGGGGCAATTGGAGAGACCCAGTACTTC
TRBJ2-3	18	.	TRBV5-5	TRBD2	CASSFPAGLAGSTDTQYF	TGTGCCAGCAGCTTCCCGGCGGGACTAGCGGGGAGCACAGATACGCAGTATTTT
TRBJ2-5	15	.	TRBV5-1	.	CASSLGAGLQETQYF	TGCGCCAGCAGCTTGGGAGCCGGACTTCAAGAGACCCAGTACTTC
TRBJ2-7	15	.	TRBV30	TRBD1	CAWSWGTGISREQYF	TGTGCCTGGAGTTGGGGGACAGGGATATCTCGAGAGCAGTACTTC
TRBJ2-5	15	few	TRBV7-2	TRBD2	CASSTTGTNPQTQYF	TGTGCCAGCAGCACCACCGGGACTAACCCCCAGACCCAGTACTTC